The 20 T cell receptor beta chains below were found in one sample sequenced in a study of blood T cell repertoires in COVID-19. Generated by immunoSEQ multiplex PCR, the TCRdb table keeps only in-frame clones and is missing some. Counted here are 200,000 to 250,000 clones, 65% to 85% occurring once; the ten biggest clones make up 6.5% to 9%. Sequenced input: PBMCs or T cells enriched from blood (not recorded which). Every receptor here comes from a woman aged 40 to 55 with acute COVID-19.

The rearrangement uses TRBV24-1 and TRBJ2-1; TRBD2 aligns across 12 bases. V shed 0 bases and J 5 bases; nucleotides not matched to a gene: 7. CDR1 and CDR2 (germline): KGHDR, SFDVKD. The CDR3 consists of 18 residues. CDR3 nucleotides: TGTGCCACCAGTGATTTGCGGACTAGCGGGATAGGGAACAATGAGCAGTTCTTC. Protein sequence: CATSDLRTSGIGNNEQFF.

V gene TRBV27 combines with J gene TRBJ2-6; 12 nucleotides align to TRBD1. The trim removed 6 bases at V and 3 bases at J, leaving 3 bases unmatched. CDR1 and CDR2 from the germline V gene are MNHEY and SMNVEV (reference sequence). This CDR3 has 16 amino acids. As DNA, the CDR3 is TGTGCCAGCAGGGGACAGGGGGCGATTGGGGCCAACGTCCTGACTTTC. Translated, it gives CASRGQGAIGANVLTF.

V is TRBV3-1 (or the pseudogene TRBV3-2) and J is TRBJ1-1, with D perhaps TRBD1 (6 bases). There are 13 residues in the CDR3. From germline, CDR1 is LGHDT and CDR2 YNNKEL (reference sequence). Deletions cut 4 bases from V and 7 bases from J, with 13 bases between. The CDR3: CASSPPAGVEAFF. The DNA of the CDR3 is TGTGCCAGCAGCCCCCCGGCAGGGGTTGAAGCTTTCTTT.

The J gene is TRBJ2-1, the V gene TRBV7-2; 7 positions match TRBD1. V lost 6 bases, J lost 0 bases, and 2 bases stayed unmatched. CDR3 length: 14 residues. CDR1 and CDR2 from the germline V gene are SGHTA and FQGNSA. CDR3 in amino acids: CASSRDSSYNEQFF. The CDR3 nucleotides read TGTGCCAGCAGTCGGGACAGCTCCTACAATGAGCAGTTCTTC.

The rearrangement links TRBV28 to TRBJ2-5; D ambiguous. V was cut by 5 bases and J by 4 bases, with 8 bases left in between. The CDR3 extends over 12 amino acids. Per the germline V gene, CDR1 is MDHEN and CDR2 is SYDVKM. DNA for the CDR3: TGTGCCAGCAGTGGCATTCGAGAGACCCAGTACTTC. Its translation is CASSGIRETQYF. Looking up the rest from reference TRBV28 and TRBJ2-5 gives the full variable domain: DVKVTQSSRYLVKRTGEKVFLECVQDMDHENMFWYRQDPGLGLRLIYFSYDVKMKEKGDIPEGYSVSREKKERFSLILESASTNQTSMYLCASSGIRETQYFGPGTRLLVL.

The chain employs TRBV9 and TRBJ2-2, with TRBD1 identical over 11 bases. This CDR3 is built from 16 residues. J was trimmed by 7 bases and V by 3 bases; bases with no gene match: 8. Germline V CDR1 and CDR2: SGDLS, YYNGEE. CDR3 sequence reads: CASSAGTGGTYGELFF. The CDR3 bases are TGTGCCAGCAGCGCCGGGACAGGGGGGACCTACGGGGAGCTGTTTTTT.

The chain is built from TRBV25-1 and TRBJ2-1; TRBD1 matches at 8 bases. The CDR3 extends over 14 amino acids. J lost 6 bases, V lost 6 bases, and 7 bases had no gene match. Germline V lookup: CDR1 MGHDK, CDR2 SYGVNS. The CDR3 loop is CASSTQGAFNEQFF. The CDR3 DNA is TGTGCCAGCAGCACCCAGGGGGCATTCAATGAGCAGTTCTTC.

This clone occurred once. The J gene is TRBJ2-1, the V gene TRBV19, with a weak D call TRBD2 (5 bases). The germline CDR1 and CDR2 sequences are LNHDA and SQIVND (reference sequence). The CDR3 is 14 amino acids. V was cut by 7 bases and J by 5 bases, with 15 bases left in between. In DNA form, the CDR3 reads TGTGCCAGTACGGAACTAGGATTCCACAATGAGCAGTTCTTC. Translation gives CASTELGFHNEQFF.

The chain recombines TRBV7-2 with TRBJ1-1; no firm D call. V dropped 1 base and J dropped 5 bases, with 14 bases sitting between them. This CDR3 contains 15 residues. The germline V gene encodes CDR1 SGHTA and CDR2 FQGNSA. The CDR3 DNA follows: TGTGCCAGCAGCTTAGTGGGAGGCCTAGGGACTGAAGCTTTCTTT. Translating gives CASSLVGGLGTEAFF.

This rearrangement joins TRBV28 to TRBJ1-2; 9 bases match TRBD1. This CDR3 has 15 residues. Trimming took 4 bases from V and 3 from J; bases not matched to a gene: 6. Germline-derived CDR1 and CDR2 are MDHEN and SYDVKM. CDR3 coding DNA: TGTGCCAGCAGTTCCCCGGGACAGGGCCACTATGGCTACACCTTC. It yields the protein CASSSPGQGHYGYTF.

In its sample, this clone was seen once. As DNA, the CDR3 is TGTGCCAGCAGCGGAAGCGGGAGGGCCGGAGAGACCCAGTACTTC. It codes for CASSGSGRAGETQYF. This chain joins TRBV9 and TRBJ2-5, with 10 bases fitting TRBD2. The CDR3 has 15 amino acids. Trimming cost V 3 bases and J 4 bases; bases outside gene matches: 6. In germline, CDR1 is SGDLS, CDR2 YYNGEE.

In its sample, this clone was seen a few times. This sequence joins TRBV29-1 and TRBJ1-2, with 8 bases lining up with TRBD1. Germline V gene data show CDR1 as SQVTM and CDR2 as ANQGSEA. V lost 4 bases to trimming and J lost 8 bases; unmatched junction nucleotides: 6. This CDR3 spans 12 amino acids. In DNA, the CDR3 is TGCAGCGTTGGGTCAGGGGGCGAAGGCTACACCTTC. It codes for CSVGSGGEGYTF.

The rearrangement joins TRBV2 to TRBJ2-6, with 7 bases fitting TRBD1. J lost 4 bases, V lost 7 bases, and 4 bases had no gene match. The germline V gene has CDR1 SNHLY and CDR2 FYNNEI. The length of the CDR3 is 14 residues. CDR3 amino acids: CASTTGAGANVLTF. In DNA form, the CDR3 reads TGTGCCAGCACCACAGGGGCAGGGGCCAACGTCCTGACTTTC.

The chain combines TRBV5-1 with TRBJ1-2, with D possibly matching TRBD1 (5 bases). The V and J ends lost 0 bases and 8 bases respectively, with 14 bases between them. CDR3 size: 14 residues. In germline, CDR1 is SGHRS, CDR2 YFSETQ. The CDR3 nucleotides read TGCGCCAGCAGCTTGGAGCAGGGATCCCGGGGCTACACCTTC. It codes for CASSLEQGSRGYTF.

The chain recombines TRBV28 with TRBJ1-2; D might be TRBD1 (5 bases). V lost 4 bases to trimming and J lost 4 bases, with 16 bases between them. Germline values: CDR1 MDHEN, CDR2 SYDVKM. This CDR3 is built from 15 residues. CDR3 nucleotides: TGTGCCAGCAGTTCCGGTCCGGGGGAAGGCTATGGCTACACCTTC. The encoded protein is CASSSGPGEGYGYTF.

This clone occurred once. The chain uses TRBV2 and TRBJ2-2, with D tentatively TRBD2 (5 bases). V was clipped by 7 bases and J by 5 bases, with 17 bases between them. The CDR3 is made up of 15 amino acids. Germline V CDR1 and CDR2: SNHLY, FYNNEI. The chain's CDR3 is CASNGRTTGTGELFF. The CDR3 bases are TGTGCCAGCAACGGACGGACGACGGGGACCGGGGAGCTGTTTTTT.

Only a few counts were recorded for this clone. The genes are TRBV30 and TRBJ1-1; D uncertain. Germline V gene sequence: CDR1 GTSNPN, CDR2 SVGIG (reference sequence). This CDR3 has 13 residues. With 8 bases removed from V and 1 base from J, the gap between germline ends came to 14 bases. The CDR3 coding sequence is TGTGCCGGCGCGCCTACAGCGAACACTGAAGCTTTCTTT. Its translation: CAGAPTANTEAFF.

The V gene is TRBV4-1, the J gene TRBJ2-7; 7 nucleotides match TRBD1. Germline V gene data show CDR1 as MGHRA and CDR2 as YSYEKL. V lost 1 base to trimming and J lost 12 bases; unmatched junction nucleotides: 3. The CDR3 is 11 residues long. The CDR3 DNA follows: TGCGCCAGCAGCCAAGGGACAGGATGGTACTTC. This translates into CASSQGTGWYF.

The rearrangement links TRBV5-8 to TRBJ1-6; 9 bases agree with TRBD1. After removal of 2 bases from V and 5 bases from J, the junction contained 2 bases not matched to a gene. The CDR3 has 15 amino acids. Germline values: CDR1 SGHTS, CDR2 YDEGEE. The DNA of the CDR3 is TGTGCCAGCAGCTTAGGGACAGGGAATAATTCACCCCTCCACTTT. It encodes CASSLGTGNNSPLHF.

The chain employs TRBV7-8 and TRBJ2-3; D may be TRBD2 (5 bases). The germline V and J ends were trimmed by 4 bases and 2 bases, with 22 bases remaining between them. This CDR3 has 18 amino acids. Germline V CDR1 and CDR2: SGHVS, FQNEAQ. The CDR3 sequence is CASSSPRVFGRLTDTQYF. The CDR3 DNA reads TGTGCCAGCAGCTCACCGAGGGTCTTCGGGCGACTCACAGATACGCAGTATTTT.